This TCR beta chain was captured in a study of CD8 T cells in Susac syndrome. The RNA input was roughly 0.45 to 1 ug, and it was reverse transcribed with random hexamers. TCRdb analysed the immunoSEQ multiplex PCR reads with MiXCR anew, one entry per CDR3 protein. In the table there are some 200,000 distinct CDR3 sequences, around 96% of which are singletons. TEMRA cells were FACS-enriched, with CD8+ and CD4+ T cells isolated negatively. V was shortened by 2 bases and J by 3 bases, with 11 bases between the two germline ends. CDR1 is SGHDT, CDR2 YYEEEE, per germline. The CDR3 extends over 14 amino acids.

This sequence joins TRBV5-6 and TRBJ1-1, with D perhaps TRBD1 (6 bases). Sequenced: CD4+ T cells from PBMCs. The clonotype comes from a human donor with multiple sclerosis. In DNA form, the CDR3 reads TGTGCCAGCAGCTTCGAGGAGGGGGACACTGAAGCTTTCTTT. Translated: CASSFEEGDTEAFF.